Listed below are T cell receptor beta chains from one sample, sequenced in a study of siplizumab effects on memory and regulatory T cells. Sequencing was performed with immunoSEQ multiplex PCR; in TCRdb, only in-frame clones are kept and a portion is missing. Found here are under 110,000 clones, about 90% of them singletons; the top ten hold about 12%. Sample: non-Treg CD4+ T cells sorted from blood. The source is a human donor in good health. Both conserved end residues are part of each CDR3. D genes are given only for firm matches. Only some rows state a clone size, as once, few, many or a class for expanded clones.

DNA: TGTGCCAGCAGTGAAAGGGGGGGCGGGTCCTACGAGCAGTACTTC; CDR3: CASSERGGGSYEQYF; D: NA; J: TRBJ2-7; V: TRBV6-1; size: NA
DNA: TGTGCCAGCAAAACTGGCCCGGAAACCTACAATGAGCAGTTCTTC; CDR3: CASKTGPETYNEQFF; D: NA; J: TRBJ2-1; V: TRBV6-1; size: NA
DNA: TGTGCCAGTAGTATTTTGGCGTCAGGTGTACGGTTCTTC; CDR3: CASSILASGVRFF; D: NA; J: TRBJ2-1; V: TRBV19; size: NA
DNA: TGTGCCAGCAGTTTAATTAAGACGAGGGTGGGCTTGGGGGCTCAGGGCATATACGAGCAGTACTTC; CDR3: CASSLIKTRVGLGAQGIYEQYF; D: NA; J: TRBJ2-7; V: TRBV27; size: NA
DNA: TGTGCCAGCAGCCGATGGACTAGCGGGAGGGTAGATGAGCAGTTCTTC; CDR3: CASSRWTSGRVDEQFF; D: TRBD2; J: TRBJ2-1; V: TRBV7-9; size: medium-sized
DNA: TGCGCCAGCAGCTTAAGGCAGGGACCCACAGATACGCAGTATTTT; CDR3: CASSLRQGPTDTQYF; D: NA; J: TRBJ2-3; V: TRBV5-1; size: once
DNA: TGTGCCAGCAGTTACTCAGACAGGGGGCACTATGGCTACACCTTC; CDR3: CASSYSDRGHYGYTF; D: TRBD1; J: TRBJ1-2; V: TRBV6-6; size: NA
DNA: TGTGCCTGGAGGGGGCTCAAACTAGCGGGAGACTACGAGCAGTACTTC; CDR3: CAWRGLKLAGDYEQYF; D: TRBD2; J: TRBJ2-7; V: TRBV30; size: NA
DNA: TGTGCCAGCAGTCTTAGGGACATAAGCGAAAAACTGTTTTTT; CDR3: CASSLRDISEKLFF; D: NA; J: TRBJ1-4; V: TRBV27; size: NA
DNA: TGCAGCGTTGAGATCCAGGCGCTCAGAACTTTCTTT; CDR3: CSVEIQALRTFF; D: NA; J: TRBJ1-1; V: TRBV29-1; size: NA
DNA: TGTGCCAGCACCGCCGGGACTAGCGGGAGGTTGGCCGGGGAGCTGTTTTTT; CDR3: CASTAGTSGRLAGELFF; D: TRBD2; J: TRBJ2-2; V: TRBV7-3; size: NA
DNA: TGTGCCAGCAGCTTCGGTAGCGGGAGGGGCGCGGAGACCCAGTACTTC; CDR3: CASSFGSGRGAETQYF; D: TRBD2; J: TRBJ2-5; V: TRBV5-4; size: NA
DNA: TGTGCCAGCAGCTCGAGAGCGGGACAAGAGACCCAGTACTTC; CDR3: CASSSRAGQETQYF; D: TRBD2; J: TRBJ2-5; V: TRBV9; size: NA
DNA: TGTGCCAGCAGCTTAGTGGCTAGCGGGACCAGTGAGACCCAGTACTTC; CDR3: CASSLVASGTSETQYF; D: TRBD2; J: TRBJ2-5; V: TRBV7-6; size: once
DNA: TGCGCCAGCAGGACCGGGACTAGCGGGAGTAGCACAGATACGCAGTATTTT; CDR3: CASRTGTSGSSTDTQYF; D: TRBD2; J: TRBJ2-3; V: TRBV5-1; size: NA
DNA: TGCGCCAGCAGTGAGTCGGGGTGGGGGGCGCGGAGCGAGCAGTACTTC; CDR3: CASSESGWGARSEQYF; D: NA; J: TRBJ2-7; V: TRBV10-2; size: NA
DNA: TGTGCCAGCAGTACAAGGAACACCGGGGAGCTGTTTTTT; CDR3: CASSTRNTGELFF; D: NA; J: TRBJ2-2; V: TRBV27; size: NA
DNA: TGTGCCAGCAGCTTGGAGGGACGTGACAACTATGGCTACACCTTC; CDR3: CASSLEGRDNYGYTF; D: NA; J: TRBJ1-2; V: TRBV5-4; size: once
DNA: TGTGCCAGCAGCTTGGATTCGCGGTCTGGAAACACCATATATTTT; CDR3: CASSLDSRSGNTIYF; D: NA; J: TRBJ1-3; V: TRBV5-4; size: NA
DNA: TGCGCCAGCAGCTTGGGACAGGGAGGATATCAGCCCCAGCATTTT; CDR3: CASSLGQGGYQPQHF; D: TRBD1; J: TRBJ1-5; V: TRBV5-1; size: NA
DNA: TGTGCCACCAGCAGCGACGGACAGGGGTACGAGCAGTACTTC; CDR3: CATSSDGQGYEQYF; D: TRBD1; J: TRBJ2-7; V: TRBV15; size: once
DNA: TGCGCCAGCACGTCGGGCGGGCAGGGGAATGTGGCGAACACTGAAGCTTTCTTT; CDR3: CASTSGGQGNVANTEAFF; D: NA; J: TRBJ1-1; V: TRBV5-1; size: NA
DNA: TGCGCCAGCAGCTCGGACAGGGGAGAGGCTTTCTTT; CDR3: CASSSDRGEAFF; D: TRBD1; J: TRBJ1-1; V: TRBV5-1; size: NA
DNA: TGCGCCAGCAGCTTGGTTGCAGGGGGCTCCTACGAGCAGTACTTC; CDR3: CASSLVAGGSYEQYF; D: TRBD1; J: TRBJ2-7; V: TRBV5-1; size: NA
DNA: TGTGCCAGCAGCTTAGACGAAATTGGGGTCGGGGAGCTGTTTTTT; CDR3: CASSLDEIGVGELFF; D: NA; J: TRBJ2-2; V: TRBV7-8; size: few
DNA: TGTGCCAGCAGTTACCGGGGACTAGTTAATGAGCAGTTCTTC; CDR3: CASSYRGLVNEQFF; D: TRBD2; J: TRBJ2-1; V: TRBV6-5; size: NA
DNA: TGTGCCAGCATCGGACAGGCGGGAGAGACCCAGTACTTC; CDR3: CASIGQAGETQYF; D: TRBD1; J: TRBJ2-5; V: TRBV2; size: NA
DNA: TGTGCCAGCACCTACAGGGGTGAGTACTTC; CDR3: CASTYRGEYF; D: TRBD1; J: TRBJ2-5; V: TRBV27; size: NA
DNA: TGTGCCAGCAGTTCCACCAGCCTTGAAGGAAACACCATATATTTT; CDR3: CASSSTSLEGNTIYF; D: NA; J: TRBJ1-3; V: TRBV28; size: NA
DNA: TGTGCCAGCAGTTTATTAGTGGCGGGAGGCCTCGAGCAGTACTTC; CDR3: CASSLLVAGGLEQYF; D: TRBD2; J: TRBJ2-7; V: TRBV28; size: NA
DNA: TGTGCCAGTAGTATAACAGGCGGAAACAGCGAGCAGTACTTC; CDR3: CASSITGGNSEQYF; D: NA; J: TRBJ2-7; V: TRBV19; size: NA
DNA: TGTGCCAGCAGCCCCGGGACTAGCGGGACCCAAGAGACCCAGTACTTC; CDR3: CASSPGTSGTQETQYF; D: TRBD2; J: TRBJ2-5; V: TRBV11-1; size: NA
DNA: TGTGCCAGCAGCACGCGGGCGGGAGGTACGCAGTATTTT; CDR3: CASSTRAGGTQYF; D: TRBD2; J: TRBJ2-3; V: TRBV5-4; size: NA
DNA: TGTGCCATCAGTGAGAGGCAGGGCCTCTCCTACAATGAGCAGTTCTTC; CDR3: CAISERQGLSYNEQFF; D: NA; J: TRBJ2-1; V: TRBV10-3; size: NA
DNA: TGCGCCAGCAGCTTTCTAGGGACAGCGAACACCGGGGAGCTGTTTTTT; CDR3: CASSFLGTANTGELFF; D: TRBD1; J: TRBJ2-2; V: TRBV5-1; size: NA
DNA: TGTGCCAGCAGCTCTCAAGAGACCCAGTACTTC; CDR3: CASSSQETQYF; D: NA; J: TRBJ2-5; V: TRBV11-2; size: NA
DNA: TGTGCCAGCAGCCAAATAGCAGGGGAGCCCTACGAGCAGTACTTC; CDR3: CASSQIAGEPYEQYF; D: NA; J: TRBJ2-7; V: TRBV14; size: NA
DNA: TGTGCCAGCTCAAACTATGACAGGGCGGGGAACGAGCAGTACTTC; CDR3: CASSNYDRAGNEQYF; D: NA; J: TRBJ2-7; V: TRBV18; size: NA
DNA: TGTGCCAGCAGCTCGACAGATTCCCTCTATGGCTACACCTTC; CDR3: CASSSTDSLYGYTF; D: NA; J: TRBJ1-2; V: TRBV7-9; size: NA
DNA: TGCAGTGCTAGCGGCCAAGAGACCCAGTACTTC; CDR3: CSASGQETQYF; D: NA; J: TRBJ2-5; V: TRBV20-1; size: NA
DNA: TGTGCCAGCAGCGGGCCTAGCGGGAGCTCCTACAATGAGCAGTTCTTC; CDR3: CASSGPSGSSYNEQFF; D: TRBD2; J: TRBJ2-1; V: TRBV9; size: NA
DNA: TGCGCCAGCAGCCAAGATCGGGGTTCTGGAAACACCATATATTTT; CDR3: CASSQDRGSGNTIYF; D: NA; J: TRBJ1-3; V: TRBV4-3; size: NA
DNA: TGTGCCAGCAGCCCCCTTTGGGGAGATACGCAGTATTTT; CDR3: CASSPLWGDTQYF; D: NA; J: TRBJ2-3; V: TRBV7-3; size: once
DNA: TGTGCCAGCTCACATAGCGGGAGGGGATCCTCCTACAATGAGCAGTTCTTC; CDR3: CASSHSGRGSSYNEQFF; D: TRBD2; J: TRBJ2-1; V: TRBV18; size: NA